The clone carrying this T cell receptor (beta chain) was recorded once. Its antigen is not identified. The data belong to a study of cytomegalovirus exposure and HLA in healthy donors. General observations from the study: In the 95 to 150 validation repertoires, more than 85% of cluster scores exceeded 0, per a later analysis. The study designated around 150 TCR beta chains cytomegalovirus-associated. Researchers reported that a few CMV-associated chains were confirmed in vitro as CMV antigen-specific. With high specificity and sensitivity, the classifier reportedly diagnosed cytomegalovirus status.

Method: immunoSEQ multiplex PCR; TCRdb's copy keeps in-frame clones and lacks some. The data hold over 120,000 clones, with more than 80% observed a single time. This CDR3 spans 13 amino acids. V lost 4 bases to trimming and J lost 5 bases; unmatched junction nucleotides: 4. Looked up from germline, CDR1 is SGHRS and CDR2 is YFSETQ. This sequence joins TRBV5-1 and TRBJ1-1, with 8 bases matching TRBD1. The source material was PBMCs. The sequence was obtained from a woman aged 25 to 39 in good health and CMV-seropositive. This chain's CDR3 is CASSPRQGTEAFF. The CDR3 nucleotides read TGCGCCAGCAGCCCAAGACAGGGGACTGAAGCTTTCTTT.